These 4 T cell receptor beta chains were all obtained from the same sample, sequenced in a study of T cells in narcolepsy. Data came from immunoSEQ multiplex PCR; TCRdb stores just in-frame clones and leaves some out. The data contain about 30,000 clones, approximately 85% of them singletons. Sample: CD45RA- memory CD4+ T cells from PBMCs. These receptors were obtained from a human donor with narcolepsy.

This clone has just one count. The chain links TRBV10-2 to TRBJ1-2, with D tentatively TRBD1 (5 bases). The CDR3 is made up of 16 amino acids. Germline V gene lookup returns CDR1 WSHSY and CDR2 SAAADI. The V end lost 6 bases, the J end lost 5 bases, and 22 bases lay between the germline ends. The CDR3 DNA reads as TGCGCCAGCAGCGTCGACGGTGCAGGGTCCGCATATGGCTACACCTTC. Protein product: CASSVDGAGSAYGYTF.

The J gene is TRBJ2-7, the V gene TRBV6-5; perhaps TRBD2 as D (7 bases). The germline gives CDR1 MNHEY, CDR2 SVGAGI. Trimming pared 3 bases from V and 2 bases from J, leaving 14 bases between. CDR3 size: 15 residues. The CDR3 is CASSYRGAGAYEQYF. DNA for the CDR3: TGTGCCAGCAGTTATCGGGGGGCAGGGGCCTACGAGCAGTACTTC.

The chain joins TRBV2 to TRBJ2-7; 9 bases are a match to TRBD1. CDR1 is SNHLY, CDR2 FYNNEI, per germline. This CDR3 has 14 residues. The junction had 11 bases not matched to a gene; V was cut back by 8 bases and J by 6 bases. CDR3 protein: CASGGTGLNPEQYF. CDR3 sequence (DNA): TGTGCCAGCGGGGGGACAGGGCTCAACCCCGAGCAGTACTTC.

The rearrangement joins TRBV7-9 to TRBJ2-3; TRBD1 matches 9 bases. CDR3 length: 14 residues. CDR1 SEHNR and CDR2 FQNEAQ come from the germline V gene (reference sequence). J was trimmed by 9 bases and V by 4 bases; bases with no gene match: 8. The CDR3 reads CASSYSGTGSTQYF. CDR3 bases: TGTGCCAGCAGCTACTCCGGGACAGGGTCAACGCAGTATTTT.